This entry concerns a single T cell receptor beta chain. What it binds is not known. The table came from immunoSEQ multiplex PCR; TCRdb's copy has only in-frame clones and leaves some out. This table holds 85,000 to 95,000 clones, 93% found once. The CDR3 runs to 17 residues. Germline V CDR1 and CDR2: SGHTA, FQGNSA. The V gene end was trimmed by 2 bases and the J gene end by 1 base; junction bases not matched to a gene: 7. The record originates from a study of graft-versus-host responses after intestinal transplantation. General observations from the study: GvH clones detected in recipient marrow included some appearing first in ileum or blood.

The sample was unstimulated CD8+ T cells sorted from spleen or lymph node cells, taken before intestinal transplant. The origin of this receptor is a human donor who received an intestinal transplant. V gene TRBV7-2 combines with J gene TRBJ2-3; 9 bases are a match to TRBD2. The CDR3 reads CASSLNPAGGRTDTQYF. As DNA, the CDR3 is TGTGCCAGCAGCTTAAATCCAGCGGGGGGTCGCACAGATACGCAGTATTTT.